Following are 24 T cell receptor beta chains from one sample sequenced in a study of T cells in Graves' hyperthyroidism and ophthalmopathy. Amplified TCR beta CDR3 regions derived from RNA transcripts. Using the HTBI primer set, a first-round RT-PCR was run on the TCR CDR3. TCRdb passed the multiplex PCR reads through MiXCR, listing each CDR3 protein once. There are fewer than 350,000 distinct CDR3 sequences in the sample; about 19% occur only once, and approximately 35% lies in the top ten. Sequencing used blood. Receptors originate from a man aged 50-60 years with Graves' ophthalmopathy.

This clonotype was counted only a few times. This may arise from a read error, as a much more abundant clone is one base away. This chain connects TRBV13 to TRBJ1-3, with unresolved D. The CDR3 contains 12 residues. Trimming took off 6 bases at V and 5 bases at J, with 8 bases between the two ends. Looked up from germline, CDR1 is PRHDT and CDR2 is FYEKMQ (reference sequence). The CDR3 here is CASSLTRNTIYF. The CDR3 nucleotides read TGTGCCAGCAGTCTCACTAGAAACACCATATATTTT.

The rearrangement joins TRBV30 to TRBJ2-5, with D perhaps TRBD2 (5 bases). CDR3 length: 15 amino acids. Trimming left V 4 bases short and J 3 bases short, with 18 bases between. CDR1 is GTSNPN and CDR2 is SVGIG in the germline V gene (reference sequence). The CDR3 loop is CAWKGMGSPEETQYF. As DNA, the CDR3 is TGTGCCTGGAAGGGTATGGGGAGTCCTGAAGAGACCCAGTACTTC. Full variable domain (rest looked up from reference TRBV30 and TRBJ2-5): SQTIHQWPATLVQPVGSPLSLECTVEGTSNPNLYWYRQAAGRGLQLLFYSVGIGQISSEVPQNLSASRPQDRQFILSSKKLLLSDSGFYLCAWKGMGSPEETQYFGPGTRLLVL.

The CDR3 region has the DNA TGTGCCAGCAGCTTAGTTGGGCTAGCGGTAAGCTCCTACAATGAGCAGTTCTTC. This sequence encodes CASSLVGLAVSSYNEQFF. The gene calls are TRBV11-2 and TRBJ2-1; 7 bases align to TRBD2. Trimming at V came to 1 base and at J to 0 bases, leaving 9 bases not matched to a gene. CDR3 length: 18 residues. Germline V gene sequence: CDR1 SGHAT, CDR2 FQNNGV.

This clonotype was picked up many times. The chain carries TRBV2 and TRBJ2-1, with TRBD2 matching 14 bases. V lost 7 bases to trimming and J lost 6 bases; unmatched junction nucleotides: 20. Germline V gene sequence: CDR1 SNHLY, CDR2 FYNNEI. The CDR3 has 20 amino acids. The CDR3 protein is CASTGTGLAGGGLISNEQFF. The CDR3 DNA follows: TGTGCCAGCACTGGAACTGGACTAGCGGGAGGCGGCCTGATCAGCAATGAGCAGTTCTTC.

This clonotype showed up just a few times. The chain combines TRBV6-1 with TRBJ2-3; 11 bases align to TRBD2. This CDR3 is 15 amino acids long. Germline CDR1 is MNHNS and CDR2 is SASEGT. The V segment lost 11 bases and the J segment 3 bases; nucleotides outside the gene matches: 10. For the CDR3, the DNA is TGTGCCGGGCGACTAGCGGGACGCCAGACAGATACGCAGTATTTT. Translating it yields CAGRLAGRQTDTQYF.

A few counts support this clonotype. This chain links TRBV24-1 with TRBJ2-7, with 9 bases aligning to TRBD1. The CDR3 length is 15 residues. Germline lookup yields CDR1 KGHDR and CDR2 SFDVKD. V was clipped by 4 bases and J by 3 bases; unmatched bases: 6. Here the CDR3 reads CATSDSGTGHYEQYF. The CDR3 region has the DNA TGTGCCACCAGTGACTCCGGGACAGGGCACTACGAGCAGTACTTC.

Ten or more counts support this clonotype. This sequence joins TRBV29-1 and TRBJ2-3; 9 positions match TRBD2. Trimming cost V 4 bases and J 6 bases; bases outside gene matches: 8. The germline gives CDR1 SQVTM, CDR2 ANQGSEA. The CDR3 covers 14 residues. As DNA, the CDR3 is TGCAGCGTTGGGGGCGGGAGGGCCACCGATACGCAGTATTTT. This sequence encodes CSVGGGRATDTQYF.

This chain joins TRBV9 and TRBJ2-2; possible D gene TRBD1, 5 bases. The CDR3 length is 16 residues. The V and J ends lost 0 bases and 2 bases respectively, with 11 bases between them. Germline V gene lookup returns CDR1 SGDLS and CDR2 YYNGEE. The CDR3 nucleotides are TGTGCCAGCAGCGTAGCCGTCAGGGAAAACACCGGGGAGCTGTTTTTT. As protein: CASSVAVRENTGELFF.

The chain carries TRBV30 and TRBJ1-6, with TRBD1 matching over 9 bases. Germline trimming cut 4 bases from V and 9 bases from J; bases unmatched to any gene: 7. This CDR3 comprises 14 residues. Germline V CDR1 and CDR2: GTSNPN, SVGIG (reference sequence). CDR3: CAWTPTGGGSPLHF. The CDR3 DNA reads as TGTGCCTGGACCCCGACAGGGGGAGGTTCACCCCTCCACTTT. The variable domain in full, with the rest retrieved from reference TRBV30 and TRBJ1-6, is SQTIHQWPATLVQPVGSPLSLECTVEGTSNPNLYWYRQAAGRGLQLLFYSVGIGQISSEVPQNLSASRPQDRQFILSSKKLLLSDSGFYLCAWTPTGGGSPLHFGNGTRLTVT.

This clonotype was seen ten or more times. The V and J genes are TRBV20-1 and TRBJ2-1; 9 bases map to TRBD2. The length of the CDR3 is 15 residues. V lost 3 bases and J lost 6; bases outside the gene matches: 9. Germline V lookup: CDR1 DFQATT, CDR2 SNEGSKA (reference sequence). CDR3 protein: CSASRAGGLSNEQFF. The CDR3 nucleotides are TGCAGTGCTAGTAGAGCGGGAGGCCTCTCCAATGAGCAGTTCTTC.

This clonotype was detected ten times or more. The chain couples TRBV29-1 to TRBJ1-6; D ambiguous. The V end lost 6 bases, the J end lost 12 bases, and 9 bases lay between the germline ends. Germline-derived CDR1 and CDR2 are SQVTM and ANQGSEA. The CDR3 extends over 10 amino acids. Here the CDR3 reads CSVPTRPLHF. The CDR3 DNA reads as TGCAGCGTGCCTACTAGACCCCTCCACTTT.

The CDR3 DNA reads as TGTGCCAGCAGTGAATGGGGGACAGGAAACACCATATATTTT. It specifies CASSEWGTGNTIYF. The chain employs TRBV25-1 and TRBJ1-3; D may be TRBD1 (6 bases). The CDR3 spans 14 residues. Germline CDR1 and CDR2: MGHDK and SYGVNS. V was cut by 1 base and J by 4 bases, with 8 bases left in between.

This clonotype was seen at least ten times. The gene calls are TRBV20-1 and TRBJ2-7; maybe TRBD2 (6 bases). Germline CDR1 reads DFQATT; CDR2 reads SNEGSKA (reference sequence). CDR3 length: 14 residues. V gave up 5 bases and J gave up 7 bases, with 21 bases separating them. The DNA of the CDR3 is TGCAGTGCTCCGGGACTCTCGGAAGTTAGGGAGCAGTACTTC. Encoded protein: CSAPGLSEVREQYF.

The chain joins TRBV20-1 to TRBJ2-1, with a tentative D call TRBD2 (6 bases). This CDR3 spans 14 amino acids. With 6 bases removed from V and 1 base from J, the gap between germline ends came to 13 bases. Germline V gene lookup returns CDR1 DFQATT and CDR2 SNEGSKA (reference sequence). The CDR3: CSAGGERSYNEQFF. The CDR3 DNA sequence: TGCAGTGCGGGCGGGGAAAGGTCCTACAATGAGCAGTTCTTC.

The chain combines TRBV19 with TRBJ2-1; TRBD2 matches 9 bases. The CDR3 runs 16 residues. V lost 1 base and J lost 9; bases outside the gene matches: 10. Germline V lookup: CDR1 LNHDA, CDR2 SQIVND (reference sequence). CDR3 nucleotide sequence: TGTGCCAGTAGTATAGTACGGGGACTAGCAGGGGGTGAGCAGTTCTTC. Its translation is CASSIVRGLAGGEQFF.

This clonotype was seen many times. This chain uses TRBV2 with TRBJ2-1; 9 positions match TRBD1. This CDR3 region has 14 residues. V gave up 7 bases and J gave up 8 bases; unmatched junction bases: 9. Looked up from germline, CDR1 is SNHLY and CDR2 is FYNNEI. The CDR3 spells CASTGQGTLDEQFF. Here the CDR3 DNA reads TGTGCCAGCACAGGACAGGGGACTTTGGATGAGCAGTTCTTC.

This clonotype was counted many times. The chain employs TRBV5-1 and TRBJ2-1; D not certain. The CDR3 is 16 residues long. The ends were cut back, 6 bases at V and 0 bases at J, with 16 bases in the middle. CDR1 is SGHRS, CDR2 YFSETQ, per germline. The CDR3, as DNA: TGCGCCAGCACCCCTTCGGCTGGAAGCTCCTACAATGAGCAGTTCTTC. Its translation is CASTPSAGSSYNEQFF.

This clonotype was seen at least ten times. J is TRBJ1-2 and V is TRBV5-1; 7 bases agree with TRBD1. Trimming cost V 0 bases and J 8 bases; bases outside gene matches: 10. This CDR3 spans 15 amino acids. The germline gives CDR1 SGHRS, CDR2 YFSETQ. The CDR3 DNA reads TGCGCCAGCAGCTTGGCGGGACAGTGGGGTGGAGGCTACACCTTC. This gives the protein CASSLAGQWGGGYTF.

This clonotype was found many times. The chain uses TRBV5-1 and TRBJ2-7, with D tentatively TRBD2 (5 bases). Germline CDR1 reads SGHRS; CDR2 reads YFSETQ. Trimming shortened V by 0 bases and J by 5 bases, and 15 bases separated the two germline ends. This CDR3 is 15 amino acids long. CDR3: CASSLGYSEADEQYF. In DNA form, the CDR3 reads TGCGCCAGCAGCTTGGGATATAGCGAGGCGGACGAGCAGTACTTC.

This sequence joins TRBV30 and TRBJ2-1, with a weak D call TRBD1 (5 bases). V was clipped by 0 bases and J by 3 bases, with 12 bases between them. The germline V gene encodes CDR1 GTSNPN and CDR2 SVGIG (reference sequence). This CDR3 spans 15 amino acids. As DNA, the CDR3 is TGTGCCTGGAGTGTAAGCAGGGTGCGCTACAATGAGCAGTTCTTC. Translated, it gives CAWSVSRVRYNEQFF.

This clonotype was seen ten or more times. The CDR3 bases are TGTGCCAGCAGCTGGGGGAGCGGGAGGGACAATGAGCAGTTCTTC. It specifies CASSWGSGRDNEQFF. This rearrangement joins TRBV7-3 to TRBJ2-1; 10 bases are a match to TRBD2. CDR3 size: 15 residues. The V gene's germline CDR1 is SGHTA and CDR2 FQGTGA. V was pared by 4 bases and J by 5 bases, with 5 bases of the junction left unmatched. Using reference TRBV7-3 and TRBJ2-1 for the parts outside the CDR3, the full variable domain is GAGVSQTPSNKVTEKGKYVELRCDPISGHTALYWYRQSLGQGPEFLIYFQGTGAADDSGLPNDRFFAVRPEGSVSTLKIQRTERGDSAVYLCASSWGSGRDNEQFFGPGTRLTVL.

V is TRBV19 and J is TRBJ1-5; D is undetermined. This CDR3 region has 15 residues. V was shortened by 0 bases and J by 5 bases, with 11 bases between the two germline ends. In germline, CDR1 is LNHDA, CDR2 SQIVND (reference sequence). The CDR3 nucleotides are TGTGCCAGTAGTATAGAGCCCGGAGACGATCAGCCCCAGCATTTT. This sequence encodes CASSIEPGDDQPQHF.

Ten or more counts support this clonotype. The chain couples TRBV28 to TRBJ2-1; D gene unclear. V was cut by 6 bases and J by 7 bases, with 13 bases left in between. Germline CDR1 reads MDHEN; CDR2 reads SYDVKM. The CDR3 spans 13 residues. The CDR3 DNA reads as TGTGCCAGCAGACCGCAGCCGAAGAATGAGCAGTTCTTC. As protein: CASRPQPKNEQFF.

This rearrangement joins TRBV28 to TRBJ1-5; weak D call: TRBD1 (5 bases). Germline CDR1 MDHEN, CDR2 SYDVKM. This CDR3 is 15 amino acids long. V gave up 7 bases and J gave up 3 bases, with 16 bases separating them. The CDR3 region has the DNA TGTGCCAGCATTAGGCGCGACAGAAACAATCAGCCCCAGCATTTT. Protein product: CASIRRDRNNQPQHF.